The clone carrying this T cell receptor beta chain was counted a few times. The antigen remains undetermined. These data originate in a study of blood T cells in healthy people across ages. Study-level points and caveats: Long-lived donors carried more naive CD4+ cells and greater diversity than aged donors.

The use of a sample-barcoded 5' primer and a J-beta primer mix characterized a second PCR of roughly 6 to 11 cycles. Every cDNA molecule carried a tag from a template-switch adaptor bearing 12 random nucleotides. TCRdb analysed the 5' RACE reads with MiXCR anew, one entry per CDR3 protein. The table records 540,000 or so distinct CDR3 sequences, more than 20% of them present only once. Germline values: CDR1 MNHEY, CDR2 SMNVEV (reference sequence). V trimming: 5 bases; J trimming: 3 bases; junction bases outside the gene matches: 8. The CDR3 runs to 15 residues. A further study also used this sample, focusing on T cells of mothers and their children. As reported in that work: The extracted RNA was employed in its entirety for cDNA synthesis, at roughly 1.5 ug per 15 ul. With the M1S primer of the second PCR, sample barcodes and 2-4 random nucleotides were added.

This TCR derives from a boy aged 5-17 years in good health. The chain joins TRBV27 to TRBJ1-1, with 8 positions matching TRBD1. Sequencing was carried out using blood. The CDR3 coding sequence is TGTGCCAGCAGTCCCCTTACAGGGGGGGACACTGAAGCTTTCTTT. It yields the protein CASSPLTGGDTEAFF.